Each of the 24 T cell receptor beta chains below was sequenced from the same sample in a study of blood T cell repertoires in COVID-19. Method: immunoSEQ multiplex PCR; TCRdb's copy keeps in-frame clones and lacks some. Counted here are roughly 260,000 clones, approximately 86% occurring once; the ten biggest clones make up approximately 2.6%. What was sequenced was PBMCs or T cells enriched from blood (not recorded which). Receptor source: a woman aged 18-30 years who had recovered from COVID-19.

This chain connects TRBV5-8 to TRBJ1-2; D is ambiguous. Germline CDR1 and CDR2: SGHTS and YDEGEE. This CDR3 has 18 amino acids. V lost 0 bases to trimming and J lost 0 bases, with 18 bases between them. The CDR3 protein is CASSLAGLIPDANYGYTF. CDR3 coding DNA: TGTGCCAGCAGCTTGGCAGGACTCATCCCCGACGCTAACTATGGCTACACCTTC.

J is TRBJ2-5 and V is TRBV2; D is unresolved. Germline CDR1 and CDR2: SNHLY and FYNNEI. The CDR3 covers 13 residues. Between the trimmed V and J ends, which lost 1 base and 1 base, there was a span of 4 bases. This CDR3 is CASSEGRQETQYF. As DNA, the CDR3 is TGTGCCAGCAGTGAAGGTCGCCAAGAGACCCAGTACTTC.

V gene TRBV6-5 combines with J gene TRBJ1-1, with TRBD1 identical over 7 bases. Trimming cost V 2 bases and J 4 bases; bases outside gene matches: 4. Germline V gene sequence: CDR1 MNHEY, CDR2 SVGAGI. This CDR3 is built from 14 residues. This CDR3 is CASSYTGDSTEAFF. The CDR3 DNA follows: TGTGCCAGCAGTTACACAGGGGATAGCACTGAAGCTTTCTTT.

The V call is TRBV7-9, the J call TRBJ1-4, with 7 bases fitting TRBD1. Looked up from germline, CDR1 is SEHNR and CDR2 is FQNEAQ (reference sequence). This CDR3 is 13 amino acids long. The J segment lost 8 bases and the V segment lost 5 bases, leaving 5 bases of the junction unmatched. The CDR3 here is CASSLGTVEKLFF. The CDR3 coding sequence is TGTGCCAGCAGCCTCGGGACAGTGGAAAAACTGTTTTTT.

V is TRBV24-1 and J is TRBJ2-3; 7 bases line up with TRBD1. The CDR3 contains 14 residues. With 4 bases clipped from V and 10 bases from J, the junction kept 10 bases outside the gene matches. Germline CDR1 and CDR2: KGHDR and SFDVKD. CDR3 sequence (DNA): TGTGCCACCAGTGAGAGGGGGATAGGGGGCGCGCAGTATTTT. Amino acid sequence: CATSERGIGGAQYF.

The chain joins TRBV9 to TRBJ2-1; TRBD2 aligns across 9 bases. Germline V lookup: CDR1 SGDLS, CDR2 YYNGEE. V was pared by 0 bases and J by 3 bases, with 4 bases of the junction left unmatched. The CDR3 runs 16 residues. CDR3 in amino acids: CASSVVAGVLYNEQFF. CDR3 coding DNA: TGTGCCAGCAGCGTAGTAGCGGGAGTTCTCTACAATGAGCAGTTCTTC.

The J gene is TRBJ2-1, the V gene TRBV5-5; D may be TRBD2 (6 bases). The length of the CDR3 is 17 residues. CDR1 SGHKS and CDR2 YYEKEE come from the germline V gene (reference sequence). V was shortened by 4 bases and J by 0 bases, with 17 bases between the two germline ends. The CDR3 nucleotides are TGTGCCAGCAGCCCCTCACTAGCTGCGAGCTCCTACAATGAGCAGTTCTTC. It translates to CASSPSLAASSYNEQFF.

V gene TRBV11-2 combines with J gene TRBJ1-3; 7 bases are a match to TRBD1. The CDR3 consists of 16 residues. V shed 3 bases and J 0 bases; nucleotides not matched to a gene: 5. Germline loops: CDR1 SGHAT, CDR2 FQNNGV. The CDR3 DNA is TGTGCCAGCAGCTTTGTACAGGGGAACTCTGGAAACACCATATATTTT. Amino acids: CASSFVQGNSGNTIYF.

The V and J genes are TRBV5-1 and TRBJ2-2; 8 positions match TRBD2. Germline V gene lookup returns CDR1 SGHRS and CDR2 YFSETQ. Trimming removed 2 bases from V and 7 bases from J; junction bases left unmatched: 7. The length of the CDR3 is 15 residues. Here the CDR3 DNA reads TGCGCCAGCAGCTTAAGCGGGAGTCTTCACGGGGAGCTGTTTTTT. This translates into CASSLSGSLHGELFF.

The CDR3 sequence: CASSLQDREAGYTF. CDR3 sequence (DNA): TGCGCCAGCAGCTTGCAGGACAGGGAGGCTGGCTACACCTTC. The gene calls are TRBV5-1 and TRBJ1-2, with 8 bases fitting TRBD1. Germline V gene sequence: CDR1 SGHRS, CDR2 YFSETQ. The CDR3 extends over 14 amino acids. J lost 7 bases, V lost 1 base, and 6 bases had no gene match.

The table lists this clone with a count of one. The gene calls are TRBV10-3 and TRBJ1-1; 7 bases align to TRBD1. This CDR3 is 14 amino acids long. Germline V gene sequence: CDR1 ENHRY, CDR2 SYGVKD. The V segment lost 4 bases and the J segment 11 bases; nucleotides outside the gene matches: 13. In nucleotides, the CDR3 is TGTGCCATCAGTGGATTCGGGACAGTCGAGGCGGCTTTCTTT. Residues: CAISGFGTVEAAFF.

V gene TRBV5-1 combines with J gene TRBJ2-1, with 12 bases lining up with TRBD2. The CDR3 has 16 amino acids. V gave up 3 bases and J gave up 6 bases; unmatched junction bases: 7. CDR1 and CDR2 from the germline V gene are SGHRS and YFSETQ. The CDR3, as DNA: TGCGCCAGCAGCTCCCTACTAGCGGGAGGTATCAATGAGCAGTTCTTC. It specifies CASSSLLAGGINEQFF.

The chain carries TRBV28 and TRBJ2-2, with 8 nucleotides matching TRBD1. The CDR3 totals 15 residues. Germline CDR1 reads MDHEN; CDR2 reads SYDVKM. The ends lost 5 bases at V and 7 bases at J; junction bases unmatched: 9. The DNA of the CDR3 is TGTGCCAGCAGTAGGCAGGGGGCGCCGGTCGGGGAGCTGTTTTTT. Translating it yields CASSRQGAPVGELFF. The full variable domain, with the rest looked up from reference TRBV28 and TRBJ2-2, is DVKVTQSSRYLVKRTGEKVFLECVQDMDHENMFWYRQDPGLGLRLIYFSYDVKMKEKGDIPEGYSVSREKKERFSLILESASTNQTSMYLCASSRQGAPVGELFFGEGSRLTVL.

The chain couples TRBV6-1 to TRBJ1-3; D is ambiguous. The germline V gene encodes CDR1 MNHNS and CDR2 SASEGT. This CDR3 contains 14 residues. The V gene lost 1 base and the J gene lost 4 bases, with 8 bases spanning the gap. The CDR3 DNA follows: TGTGCCAGCAGTGAAGTCGTCGTCGGAAACACCATATATTTT. Translating gives CASSEVVVGNTIYF.

The genes are TRBV24-1 and TRBJ2-3; D unclear. Trimming stripped 9 bases from V and 6 bases from J, with 9 bases between. The CDR3 length is 11 residues. Germline loops: CDR1 KGHDR, CDR2 SFDVKD. The CDR3 region is CATSSGDTQYF. The CDR3 coding sequence is TGTGCCACCTCATCGGGTGATACGCAGTATTTT.

V gene TRBV30 combines with J gene TRBJ2-7, with 7 bases fitting TRBD2. J gave up 2 bases and V 3 bases, and 4 bases lay outside the gene matches. Germline CDR1 is GTSNPN and CDR2 is SVGIG (reference sequence). The CDR3 covers 13 residues. CDR3 sequence (DNA): TGTGCCTGGAGCTCGGGGGGAGCCTACGAGCAGTACTTC. It specifies CAWSSGGAYEQYF.

The gene calls are TRBV28 and TRBJ1-3; the D is unclear. CDR1 and CDR2 (germline): MDHEN, SYDVKM. Trimming stripped 7 bases from V and 6 bases from J, with 10 bases between. The CDR3 contains 12 residues. For the CDR3, the DNA is TGTGCCAGCACCCGCCGAGCAAACACCATATATTTT. The encoded protein is CASTRRANTIYF.

This clone has only a few counts. This CDR3 is CASSPGTGGNQPQHF. In DNA, the CDR3 is TGTGCCAGCTCACCCGGGACAGGGGGCAATCAGCCCCAGCATTTT. The chain is built from TRBV18 and TRBJ1-5; 10 positions agree with TRBD1. Per germline, CDR1 KGHSH and CDR2 LQKENI. The CDR3 has 15 residues. With 3 bases clipped from V and 2 bases from J, the junction kept 1 base outside the gene matches.

This CDR3 is CASSSTYEQFF. In DNA, the CDR3 is TGTGCCAGCAGTTCTACTTACGAGCAGTTCTTC. The chain links TRBV12-3 or TRBV12-4 to TRBJ2-1; D not certain. The CDR3 loop spans 11 amino acids. Trimming stripped 4 bases from V and 10 bases from J, with 8 bases between.

With respect to this clone: The same CDR3 also results from other DNA sequences found in this sample. The V and J genes are TRBV28 and TRBJ2-7; 9 nucleotides agree with TRBD1. This CDR3 spans 14 amino acids. CDR1 is MDHEN, CDR2 SYDVKM, per germline. V shed 6 bases and J 1 base; nucleotides not matched to a gene: 4. In DNA, the CDR3 is TGTGCCAGCAGGCGACAGGGGGATTCCTACGAGCAGTACTTC. This sequence encodes CASRRQGDSYEQYF.

V is TRBV3-1 (or the pseudogene TRBV3-2) and J is TRBJ2-1, with D perhaps matching TRBD2 (6 bases). The germline V gene encodes CDR1 LGHDT and CDR2 YNNKEL (reference sequence). CDR3 length: 17 residues. Trimming took off 7 bases at V and 4 bases at J, with 23 bases between the two ends. CDR3 DNA: TGTGCCAGCACCAGTCGGACCGGGACTTATCTTTACAATGAGCAGTTCTTC. Translated, it gives CASTSRTGTYLYNEQFF.

This chain connects TRBV2 to TRBJ2-7, with 10 nucleotides matching TRBD2. V was clipped by 4 bases and J by 2 bases; unmatched bases: 8. The CDR3 has 16 residues. CDR1 is SNHLY and CDR2 is FYNNEI in the germline V gene. CDR3 nucleotides: TGTGCCAGCAGTGGGCCCGGGCTAGCGGGGGCCTACGAGCAGTACTTC. This sequence encodes CASSGPGLAGAYEQYF.

The V gene is TRBV27, the J gene TRBJ1-2; 9 bases line up with TRBD1. This CDR3 is built from 14 residues. Trimming at V came to 5 bases and at J to 5 bases, leaving 6 bases not matched to a gene. CDR1 MNHEY and CDR2 SMNVEV come from the germline V gene (reference sequence). CDR3 protein: CASSIGTGNYGYTF. The CDR3 bases are TGTGCCAGCAGTATCGGGACAGGGAATTATGGCTACACCTTC.

The chain combines TRBV18 with TRBJ2-3; TRBD1 matches at 9 bases. V lost 4 bases and J lost 3; bases outside the gene matches: 14. Looked up from germline, CDR1 is KGHSH and CDR2 is LQKENI. This CDR3 has 18 amino acids. The CDR3 spells CASSLIWTGEVKTDTQYF. In DNA, the CDR3 is TGTGCCAGCTCACTAATCTGGACAGGGGAGGTGAAAACAGATACGCAGTATTTT.